In this sample, the clone carrying this T cell receptor (beta chain) turned up once. Its antigen is not known. Trimming shortened V by 3 bases and J by 11 bases, and 16 bases separated the two germline ends. There are 13 residues in the CDR3. These data belong to a study of identical twins. After template switching added a universal primer site, the resulting cDNA carried unique molecular identifiers. MiXCR, run by TCRdb on the 5' RACE reads, gives a single entry per CDR3 protein. The table lists around 1.7 million distinct CDR3 sequences, about 32% of them singletons. General study findings and limits: Possibly, invariant MAIT and iNKT cells partly confounded zero-insertion analyses. Beta out-of-frame twin sharing showed a weaker excess. The study based its conclusions on cross-sectional statistical analysis and did not follow the same donors.

The origin of this receptor is a newborn girl in good health. Sample: cord blood. The chain combines TRBV12-3 or TRBV12-4 with TRBJ2-5; a possible D gene is TRBD1 (5 bases). In DNA form, the CDR3 reads TGTGCCAGCAGTTTCTTATCAGGGAATGAGCAGTACTTC. Its protein is CASSFLSGNEQYF.